A single sample gave rise to the 29 T cell receptor beta chains below, sequenced in a study. TCRdb reprocessed the 5' RACE reads via MiXCR and lists one record per CDR3 protein. The repertoire holds about 54,000 distinct CDR3 sequences, with approximately 17% as singletons. Sequencing used naive CD4+ T cells sorted from blood. Subset noted: naive CD4+ T cells, CD4+CD45RA+CD25-. All receptors come from a female donor with breast cancer.

A remark on this clonotype: A read error may explain this, as a much larger clone is one base away. J is TRBJ2-7 and V is TRBV5-6; unclear D gene. Germline V gene lookup returns CDR1 SGHDT and CDR2 YYEEEE. CDR3 length: 14 amino acids. The CDR3 spells CASSSWLRPYGQYF. CDR3 sequence (DNA): TGTGCCAGCAGCTCCTGGCTTAGACCCTACGGGCAGTACTTC.

V gene TRBV28 combines with J gene TRBJ2-6, with D uncertain. Trimming removed 10 bases from V and 0 bases from J, with 16 bases in between. CDR1 and CDR2 (germline): MDHEN, SYDVKM. The CDR3 extends over 16 amino acids. The CDR3 loop reads CATSLPVTSGANVLTF. DNA for the CDR3: TGTGCCACCAGCCTGCCGGTTACCTCTGGGGCCAACGTCCTGACTTTC.

This clonotype was counted many times. The chain recombines TRBV5-1 with TRBJ2-1; D unclear. Germline CDR1 is SGHRS and CDR2 is YFSETQ. This CDR3 comprises 15 residues. V was pared by 5 bases and J by 1 base, with 13 bases between. The CDR3 here is CASSFDTRSYNEQFF. CDR3 sequence (DNA): TGCGCCAGCAGTTTCGACACCAGATCCTACAATGAGCAGTTCTTC.

The gene calls are TRBV27 and TRBJ1-2; the D is unclear. V lost 6 bases and J 0 bases, leaving 14 bases between the germline ends. The CDR3 loop spans 15 amino acids. Germline loops: CDR1 MNHEY, CDR2 SMNVEV (reference sequence). The DNA of the CDR3 is TGTGCCAGCAGAATATCGGGTTCGGCTAACTATGGCTACACCTTC. It codes for CASRISGSANYGYTF.

V gene TRBV28 combines with J gene TRBJ2-1; D might be TRBD2 (5 bases). CDR1 and CDR2 (germline): MDHEN, SYDVKM. The ends were cut back, 6 bases at V and 4 bases at J, with 10 bases in the middle. The CDR3 runs to 13 residues. The DNA of the CDR3 is TGTGCCAGCAGGTCTCCGGGATACAATGAGCAGTTCTTC. Amino acid sequence: CASRSPGYNEQFF. The whole variable domain, remainder taken from reference TRBV28 and TRBJ2-1, is DVKVTQSSRYLVKRTGEKVFLECVQDMDHENMFWYRQDPGLGLRLIYFSYDVKMKEKGDIPEGYSVSREKKERFSLILESASTNQTSMYLCASRSPGYNEQFFGPGTRLTVL.

This clonotype was detected a few times. The chain carries TRBV7-2 and TRBJ2-7, with D uncertain. The CDR3 consists of 13 residues. CDR1 and CDR2 (germline): SGHTA, FQGNSA. V lost 3 bases and J lost 0, with 6 bases in between. The CDR3 bases are TGTGCCAGCAGCTTTACGGGCTCCTACGAGCAGTACTTC. This sequence encodes CASSFTGSYEQYF. Combining the CDR3 with reference TRBV7-2 and TRBJ2-7 gives the whole variable domain GAGVSQSPSNKVTEKGKDVELRCDPISGHTALYWYRQSLGQGLEFLIYFQGNSAPDKSGLPSDRFSAERTGGSVSTLTIQRTQQEDSAVYLCASSFTGSYEQYFGPGTRLTVT.

Ten or more counts support this clonotype. The chain uses TRBV6-1 and TRBJ1-6; D is unclear. CDR3 length equals 14 residues. The V end was cut by 6 bases, the J end by 5 bases, with 11 bases between. Germline V lookup: CDR1 MNHNS, CDR2 SASEGT. The DNA of the CDR3 is TGTGCCAGCAGATCAGTCAGACATAATTCACCCCTCCACTTT. Protein product: CASRSVRHNSPLHF.

The chain carries TRBV20-1 and TRBJ1-1, with no clear D. V shed 7 bases and J shed 7 bases, with 13 bases lying between them. The CDR3 is made up of 11 amino acids. The V gene's germline CDR1 is DFQATT and CDR2 SNEGSKA (reference sequence). The CDR3 loop reads CSGNQEFEAFF. CDR3 DNA: TGCAGTGGCAACCAGGAATTTGAAGCTTTCTTT.

This clonotype was seen a single time. This chain uses TRBV7-2 with TRBJ1-4; 9 bases are shared with TRBD1. The CDR3 is made up of 17 amino acids. Germline CDR1 SGHTA, CDR2 FQGNSA. V gave up 7 bases and J gave up 2 bases; unmatched junction bases: 11. CDR3 protein: CASTGRTGVGTNEKLFF. The CDR3 bases are TGTGCCAGCACCGGACGGACAGGGGTAGGGACTAATGAAAAACTGTTTTTT.

This clonotype has a handful of counts. The rearrangement uses TRBV5-4 and TRBJ2-7, with D possibly called TRBD1 or TRBD2 (5 bases each). The germline CDR1 and CDR2 sequences are SGHNT and YYREEE (reference sequence). The CDR3 is made up of 15 amino acids. V lost 3 bases, J lost 0 bases, and 13 bases lay in between. CDR3 DNA sequence: TGTGCCAGCAGCTCGGGACCGCTGAACTCCTACGAGCAGTACTTC. Protein product: CASSSGPLNSYEQYF.

V is TRBV5-5 and J is TRBJ2-2; TRBD1 matches at 8 bases. Germline V lookup: CDR1 SGHKS, CDR2 YYEKEE (reference sequence). The CDR3 is 16 residues long. V dropped 0 bases and J dropped 3; count of bases not matched to a gene: 4. DNA of the CDR3: TGTGCCAGCAGCTTGGTGACAGGGGTATACACCGGGGAGCTGTTTTTT. This sequence encodes CASSLVTGVYTGELFF. Variable domain in full (rest from reference TRBV5-5 and TRBJ2-2): DAGVTQSPTHLIKTRGQQVTLRCSPISGHKSVSWYQQVLGQGPQFIFQYYEKEERGRGNFPDRFSARQFPNYSSELNVNALLLGDSALYLCASSLVTGVYTGELFFGEGSRLTVL.

In nucleotides, the CDR3 is TGTGCCAGCAGGCCGGCTTTAATTTCGGGAGGGCTGGATGAGCAGTTCTTC. Translated: CASRPALISGGLDEQFF. This sequence joins TRBV27 and TRBJ2-1; 8 bases match TRBD2. The CDR3 spans 17 residues. V lost 6 bases and J lost 8; bases outside the gene matches: 18. In germline, CDR1 is MNHEY, CDR2 SMNVEV (reference sequence).

The CDR3 nucleotides are TGTGCCAGCAGCTGGGGATTGGGGAACACTGAAGCTTTCTTT. It encodes CASSWGLGNTEAFF. The gene calls are TRBV12-3 or TRBV12-4 and TRBJ1-1; D gene ambiguous. The CDR3 is made up of 14 amino acids. The V end lost 6 bases, the J end lost 1 base, and 12 bases lay between the germline ends.

V gene TRBV6-1 combines with J gene TRBJ2-5, with TRBD2 as a possible D gene (5 bases). Per the germline V gene, CDR1 is MNHNS and CDR2 is SASEGT. V lost 5 bases, J lost 2 bases, and 12 bases lay in between. This CDR3 is built from 14 residues. The CDR3 here is CASSRGRPQETQYF. DNA for the CDR3: TGTGCCAGCAGTAGAGGGAGACCTCAAGAGACCCAGTACTTC.

This clonotype occurred many times. The chain employs TRBV6-1 and TRBJ1-5; D unresolved. V lost 1 base and J 0 bases, leaving 7 bases between the germline ends. The germline CDR1 and CDR2 sequences are MNHNS and SASEGT. The CDR3 is 15 residues long. The CDR3 DNA follows: TGTGCCAGCAGTGAAGTTCTCAATAGCAATCAGCCCCAGCATTTT. This encodes CASSEVLNSNQPQHF.

The chain links TRBV2 to TRBJ2-7; tentatively, D is TRBD1 (6 bases). Germline lookup yields CDR1 SNHLY and CDR2 FYNNEI. The CDR3 extends over 16 amino acids. The V end was cut by 5 bases, the J end by 2 bases, with 19 bases between. CDR3 region: CASSFTGDKSPYEQYF. CDR3 DNA sequence: TGTGCCAGCAGTTTTACCGGGGACAAATCCCCCTACGAGCAGTACTTC.

In this sample, this clonotype turned up many times. V usage is TRBV7-9 and J usage is TRBJ2-3; D not certain. Germline V gene sequence: CDR1 SEHNR, CDR2 FQNEAQ (reference sequence). This CDR3 has 16 residues. Trimming took off 3 bases at V and 2 bases at J, with 15 bases between the two ends. In DNA, the CDR3 is TGTGCCAGCAGCTTTAGGAACCCCTCCTACACAGATACGCAGTATTTT. Translation: CASSFRNPSYTDTQYF.

This clonotype was detected only a few times. The chain uses TRBV2 and TRBJ2-1; 8 bases are a match to TRBD1. The CDR3 is made up of 13 amino acids. V gave up 4 bases and J gave up 5 bases; unmatched junction bases: 1. Germline CDR1 SNHLY, CDR2 FYNNEI. CDR3 coding DNA: TGTGCCAGCAGTGGACAGGGGCACAATGAGCAGTTCTTC. Translated: CASSGQGHNEQFF.

Comment on this clonotype: The CDR3 ends on some other residue instead of the conserved phenylalanine or tryptophan, so this is likely a read error. The CDR3 nucleotides are TGTGCCAGCAGCTTAGCGCCGGGACTAGTGACCGAGACCCAGTACTGC. Residues: CASSLAPGLVTETQYC. This chain joins TRBV7-6 and TRBJ2-5; 8 bases map to TRBD2. The CDR3 sequence is 16 residues long. V trimming: 0 bases; J trimming: 5 bases; junction bases outside the gene matches: 8. CDR1 is SGHVS and CDR2 is FNYEAQ in the germline V gene.

This clonotype was picked up a small number of times. The rearrangement uses TRBV3-1 and TRBJ2-5; maybe TRBD2 (5 bases). Germline V gene sequence: CDR1 LGHDT, CDR2 YNNKEL (reference sequence). The CDR3 extends over 14 amino acids. Trimming pared 0 bases from V and 3 bases from J, leaving 8 bases between. CDR3 nucleotide sequence: TGTGCCAGCAGCCAAGACGGAGGCAAAGAGACCCAGTACTTC. It translates to CASSQDGGKETQYF.

The chain links TRBV29-1 to TRBJ2-2; 10 bases align to TRBD1. Per germline, CDR1 SQVTM and CDR2 ANQGSEA. Trimming cost V 2 bases and J 2 bases; bases outside gene matches: 5. The CDR3 runs 16 residues. This CDR3 reads CSVEKGQGRNTGELFF. Written as DNA, the CDR3 is TGCAGCGTTGAAAAGGGACAGGGGCGAAACACCGGGGAGCTGTTTTTT.

This clonotype was seen at least ten times. The V and J genes are TRBV29-1 and TRBJ2-5; 10 bases are shared with TRBD1. The J segment lost 5 bases and the V segment lost 4 bases, leaving 10 bases of the junction unmatched. CDR1 and CDR2 from the germline V gene are SQVTM and ANQGSEA. This CDR3 is 15 amino acids long. DNA for the CDR3: TGCAGCGTTGGACCCGGGACAGGGGTAAAGGAGACCCAGTACTTC. It yields the protein CSVGPGTGVKETQYF. Full variable domain (remainder filled in from reference TRBV29-1 and TRBJ2-5): SAVISQKPSRDICQRGTSLTIQCQVDSQVTMMFWYRQQPGQSLTLIATANQGSEATYESGFVIDKFPISRPNLTFSTLTVSNMSPEDSSIYLCSVGPGTGVKETQYFGPGTRLLVL.

At least ten counts were recorded for this clonotype. The V and J genes are TRBV7-9 and TRBJ1-2; D remains ambiguous. V lost 3 bases and J lost 4, with 9 bases in between. The CDR3 sequence is 13 residues long. The germline V gene has CDR1 SEHNR and CDR2 FQNEAQ (reference sequence). CDR3 amino acids: CASSLMEVYGYTF. CDR3 nucleotide sequence: TGTGCCAGCAGCTTGATGGAGGTCTATGGCTACACCTTC.

The V and J genes are TRBV9 and TRBJ1-4; no reliable D call. V lost 0 bases and J 10 bases, leaving 22 bases between the germline ends. CDR3 length equals 17 residues. CDR1 is SGDLS and CDR2 is YYNGEE in the germline V gene. CDR3 coding DNA: TGTGCCAGCAGCGTAGGTGAGGGAGGCCGGAGAGGAGGAAAACTGTTTTTT. The encoded protein is CASSVGEGGRRGGKLFF.

This chain connects TRBV28 to TRBJ2-7, with D possibly matching TRBD2 (6 bases). The germline V and J ends were trimmed by 6 bases and 9 bases, with 18 bases remaining between them. The germline V gene has CDR1 MDHEN and CDR2 SYDVKM. The CDR3 is made up of 13 amino acids. As DNA, the CDR3 is TGTGCCAGCAGCCGGGACTCCATCTATGGGCAGTACTTC. Its translation is CASSRDSIYGQYF.

The gene calls are TRBV5-1 and TRBJ2-3; 9 bases map to TRBD1. Looked up from germline, CDR1 is SGHRS and CDR2 is YFSETQ. Germline trimming cut 4 bases from V and 5 bases from J; bases unmatched to any gene: 11. The CDR3 sequence is 16 residues long. The CDR3 sequence is CASSATAGQGIDTQYF. In nucleotides, the CDR3 is TGCGCCAGCAGCGCAACCGCGGGACAGGGAATAGATACGCAGTATTTT.

This clonotype was seen at least ten times. The chain is built from TRBV12-3 or TRBV12-4 and TRBJ2-1; D is undetermined. The CDR3 contains 13 residues. Trimming removed 3 bases from V and 6 bases from J, with 9 bases in between. CDR3 sequence: CASSFLVFNEQFF. The CDR3 DNA reads as TGTGCCAGCAGTTTCCTAGTTTTCAATGAGCAGTTCTTC.

This clonotype occurred many times. V usage is TRBV6-4 and J usage is TRBJ1-4, with D maybe TRBD1 (5 bases). CDR3 length: 13 amino acids. V was pared by 6 bases and J by 4 bases, with 9 bases between. Germline CDR1 is MRHNA and CDR2 is SNTAGT. The CDR3 region has the DNA TGTGCCAGCAGCCGACAGAGTAATGAAAAACTGTTTTTT. It is translated as CASSRQSNEKLFF.

Only one count was recorded for this clonotype. One end of the junction fails to match germline, which may point to a read error. V and J are TRBV28 and TRBJ1-5; D is perhaps TRBD1 (5 bases). This CDR3 spans 13 amino acids. From germline, CDR1 is MDHEN and CDR2 SYDVKM. CDR3 loop: CATKRQFNQPQQF. CDR3 in DNA: TGTGCCACCAAACGACAGTTCAATCAGCCCCAGCAGTTT.